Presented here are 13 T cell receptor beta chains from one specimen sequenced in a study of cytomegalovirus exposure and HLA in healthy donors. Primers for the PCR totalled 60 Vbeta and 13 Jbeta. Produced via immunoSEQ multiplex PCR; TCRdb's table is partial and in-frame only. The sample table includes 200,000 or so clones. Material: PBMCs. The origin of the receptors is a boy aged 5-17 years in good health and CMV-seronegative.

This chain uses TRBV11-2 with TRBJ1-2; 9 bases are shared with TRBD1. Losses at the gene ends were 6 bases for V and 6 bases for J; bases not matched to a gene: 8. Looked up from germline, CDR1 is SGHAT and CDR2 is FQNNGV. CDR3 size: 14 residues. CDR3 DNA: TGTGCCAGCAGGCCCCGGGACAGGGTGGATGGCTACACCTTC. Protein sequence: CASRPRDRVDGYTF.

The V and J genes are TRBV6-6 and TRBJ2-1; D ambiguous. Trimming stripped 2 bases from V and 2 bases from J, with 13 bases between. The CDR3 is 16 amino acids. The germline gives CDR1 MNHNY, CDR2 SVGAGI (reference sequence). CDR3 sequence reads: CASSYLEARPYNEQFF. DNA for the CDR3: TGTGCCAGCAGTTACCTCGAGGCACGACCCTACAATGAGCAGTTCTTC.

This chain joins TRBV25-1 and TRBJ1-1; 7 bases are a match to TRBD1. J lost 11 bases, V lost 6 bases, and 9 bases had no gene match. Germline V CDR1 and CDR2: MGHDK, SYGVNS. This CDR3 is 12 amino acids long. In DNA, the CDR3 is TGTGCCAGCAGCTTTGGACAGGCGGGTGCTTTCTTT. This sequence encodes CASSFGQAGAFF.

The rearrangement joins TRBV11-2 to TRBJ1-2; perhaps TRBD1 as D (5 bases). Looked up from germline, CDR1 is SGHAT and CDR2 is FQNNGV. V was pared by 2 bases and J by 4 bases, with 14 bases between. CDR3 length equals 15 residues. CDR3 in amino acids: CASSLKGQRGYGYTF. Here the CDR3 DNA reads TGTGCCAGCAGCTTAAAGGGGCAGAGAGGCTATGGCTACACCTTC.

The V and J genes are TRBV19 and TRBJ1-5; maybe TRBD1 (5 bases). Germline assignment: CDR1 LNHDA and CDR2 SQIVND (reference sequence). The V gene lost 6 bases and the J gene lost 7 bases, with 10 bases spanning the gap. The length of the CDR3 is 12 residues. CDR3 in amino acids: CASSQGGQPQHF. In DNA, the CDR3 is TGTGCCAGTAGCCAGGGAGGGCAGCCCCAGCATTTT.

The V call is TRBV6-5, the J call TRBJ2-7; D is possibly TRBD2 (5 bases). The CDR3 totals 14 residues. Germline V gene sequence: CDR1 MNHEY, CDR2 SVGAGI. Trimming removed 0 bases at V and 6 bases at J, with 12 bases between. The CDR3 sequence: CASSYSSGEGEQYF. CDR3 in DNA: TGTGCCAGCAGTTACTCGAGTGGAGAGGGCGAGCAGTACTTC.

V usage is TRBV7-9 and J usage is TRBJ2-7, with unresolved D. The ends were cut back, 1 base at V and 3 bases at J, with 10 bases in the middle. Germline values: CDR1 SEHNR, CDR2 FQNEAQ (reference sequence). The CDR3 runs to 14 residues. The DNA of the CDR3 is TGTGCCAGCAGCTTAGAACCTCGCGGCTACGAGCAGTACTTC. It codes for CASSLEPRGYEQYF.

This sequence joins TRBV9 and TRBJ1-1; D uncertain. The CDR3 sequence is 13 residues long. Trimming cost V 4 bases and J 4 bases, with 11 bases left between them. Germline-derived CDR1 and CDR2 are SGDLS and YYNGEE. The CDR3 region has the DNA TGTGCCAGCAGCTCGAGGCCGACCACTGAAGCTTTCTTT. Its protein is CASSSRPTTEAFF.

The CDR3 coding sequence is TGCGCCAGCCGTGGACCGGGACTAGCAACAGATACGCAGTATTTT. This encodes CASRGPGLATDTQYF. V usage is TRBV5-1 and J usage is TRBJ2-3; TRBD2 agrees at 9 bases. The germline gives CDR1 SGHRS, CDR2 YFSETQ. The CDR3 extends over 15 amino acids. The J segment lost 3 bases and the V segment lost 7 bases, leaving 9 bases of the junction unmatched. Full variable domain (rest looked up from reference TRBV5-1 and TRBJ2-3): KAGVTQTPRYLIKTRGQQVTLSCSPISGHRSVSWYQQTPGQGLQFLFEYFSETQRNKGNFPGRFSGRQFSNSRSEMNVSTLELGDSALYLCASRGPGLATDTQYFGPGTRLTVL.

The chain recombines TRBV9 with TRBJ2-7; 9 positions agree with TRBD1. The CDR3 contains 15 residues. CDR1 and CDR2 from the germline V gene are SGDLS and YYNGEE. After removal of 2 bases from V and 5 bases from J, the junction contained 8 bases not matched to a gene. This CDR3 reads CASSVGGTGSHEQYF. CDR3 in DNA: TGTGCCAGCAGCGTGGGTGGGACAGGGTCTCACGAGCAGTACTTC.

CDR3 sequence reads: CASSLGPSGDGPVAYNSPLHF. The CDR3 coding sequence is TGTGCCAGCAGTTTAGGCCCCTCAGGGGATGGTCCGGTCGCCTATAATTCACCCCTCCACTTT. The gene calls are TRBV28 and TRBJ1-6; D possibly corresponds to TRBD1 (6 bases). The germline V gene has CDR1 MDHEN and CDR2 SYDVKM. The CDR3 has 21 amino acids. Trimming cost V 2 bases and J 2 bases, with 25 bases left between them. Looking up the rest from reference TRBV28 and TRBJ1-6 gives the full variable domain: DVKVTQSSRYLVKRTGEKVFLECVQDMDHENMFWYRQDPGLGLRLIYFSYDVKMKEKGDIPEGYSVSREKKERFSLILESASTNQTSMYLCASSLGPSGDGPVAYNSPLHFGNGTRLTVT.

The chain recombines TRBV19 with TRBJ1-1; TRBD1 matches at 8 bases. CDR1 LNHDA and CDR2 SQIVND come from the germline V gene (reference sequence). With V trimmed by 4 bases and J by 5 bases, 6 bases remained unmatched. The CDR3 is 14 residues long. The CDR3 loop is CASSSGTGGTEAFF. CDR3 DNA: TGTGCCAGTAGTAGCGGGACAGGCGGGACTGAAGCTTTCTTT.

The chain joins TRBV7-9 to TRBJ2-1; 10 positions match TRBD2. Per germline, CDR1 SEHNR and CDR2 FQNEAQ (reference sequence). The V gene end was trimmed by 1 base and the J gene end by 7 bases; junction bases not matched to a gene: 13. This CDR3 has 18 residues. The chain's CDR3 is CASSLGGGASGGQNEQFF. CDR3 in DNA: TGTGCCAGCAGCTTAGGAGGTGGGGCTAGCGGGGGTCAAAATGAGCAGTTCTTC.